One sample yielded the 2 T cell receptor beta chains listed below, sequenced in a study of blood T cells in healthy people across ages. Using a J-beta primer mix together with a sample-barcoded 5' primer, a second PCR was run for 7 to 11 cycles. From the 5' RACE reads, TCRdb called clonotypes with MiXCR, one entry per CDR3 protein. The table shows 1.5 million to 2 million distinct CDR3 sequences, with about 39% occurring only once. Sequencing input: blood. All receptors come from a human donor in good health.

This rearrangement joins TRBV20-1 to TRBJ1-5, with TRBD1 matching over 10 bases. Germline loops: CDR1 DFQATT, CDR2 SNEGSKA (reference sequence). The CDR3 has 14 amino acids. Germline trimming cut 4 bases from V and 2 bases from J; bases unmatched to any gene: 2. DNA of the CDR3: TGCAGTGCTACGACAGGGGGCGGCAATCAGCCCCAGCATTTT. This codes for CSATTGGGNQPQHF.

V and J are TRBV21-1 and TRBJ2-7. TRBV21-1 is designated a pseudogene. The CDR3 runs to 10 residues. The CDR3 sequence is CASLSNEQYF. As DNA, the CDR3 is TGTGCCAGCCTATCGAACGAGCAGTACTTC.